This TCR beta chain was captured by sequencing in a study of OX40 agonist ivuxolimab in advanced cancers. Some background on the complete study: Ivuxolimab was a fully human IgG2 agonistic monoclonal antibody targeting the costimulatory receptor OX40 (CD134). Partial responses were achieved by three dose-escalation patients, of whom one had hepatocellular carcinoma and two had cutaneous melanoma. A male proportion of almost 85% and a mean age of approximately 61 years, ranging from about 20 to 80, were recorded for the dose-escalation cohort. Of the approximately 53 patients in dose escalation, 19 had hepatocellular carcinoma, some 15 had melanoma, 9 had renal cell carcinoma and 9 had head and neck cancer. Patients were allowed to have had prior anti-PD-1, anti-PD-L1 or anti-CTLA-4 therapy, and roughly two fifths of the dose-escalation patients had been treated with checkpoint inhibitors. Intravenous ivuxolimab was administered to patients every 2 weeks at six dose levels: 0.01, 0.1, 0.3, 1.5, 3 and 10 mg/kg. The paper describes the monotherapy dose-escalation part (N ≈ 49 patients) of the phase I trial of ivuxolimab. The point of sequencing TCRbeta in the periphery was to test whether ivuxolimab changed TCR sequence diversity and drove clonal T-cell expansion. General study outcomes and caveats: The antigen specificity of the peripheral T cells that underwent clonal expansion was not determined. At doses from 0.1 to 3.0 mg/kg, clonal expansion was seen in both CD4+ and CD8+ blood T cells between baseline and week 6. Low levels of normalized T-cell clonal expansion were also shown by some nonresponding patients. After ivuxolimab, CD8+ T cells had more expanded clones than CD4+ T cells on average. Partial responders in the 0.1-3.0 mg/kg groups had among the lowest normalized peripheral clonal expansion, especially among CD8+ T cells.

This clone was seen more than once but under ten times. What this receptor recognizes is not known. It has no much larger one-base neighbor in the sample; base qualities were not kept. The trial excluded patients who had a history of autoimmune disease or who were on systemic immunosuppression. In every dose cohort, peripheral blood was drawn for TCR sequencing at baseline, cycle 4 day 1, and cycle 7 day 1. Samples were obtained from an open-label, multicenter, first-in-human phase I dose-escalation trial of ivuxolimab. Adults with locally advanced or metastatic melanoma, renal cell carcinoma, hepatocellular carcinoma or head and neck squamous cell carcinoma were enrolled in the trial. CD4+ and CD8+ T cells were sorted separately from peripheral blood before TCR sequencing. To sequence the TCRbeta CDR3 region, genomic DNA was isolated from the sorted cells. TCRbeta CDR3 regions were sequenced using the immunoSEQ Assay. TCRdb carries this immuneACCESS record with in-frame sequences only. Its versions omit some clonotypes, under half of them owing to an unresolved V gene in the studies checked, with the rest unexplained. The sample table holds more than 80,000 clones, of which 91% were seen once. 8.4% of the sample comes from the top ten.

The sequence came from an adult with an advanced solid tumor such as melanoma, head and neck, liver or kidney cancer. The starting material was CD4+ or CD8+ T cells sorted from blood, obtained in a trial of the OX40 agonist ivuxolimab.

The CDR3 here reads CASTLDRGPQHF. The base sequence is TGTGCCAGCACTCTGGACAGGGGTCCCCAGCATTTT. Rearrangement joined TRBV28 to TRBJ1-5, and 9 junction bases match TRBD1. Germline trimming amounts to 7 bases on V and 10 bases on J, with 5 as the count of junction bases outside the gene matches. In the germline V gene, CDR1 corresponds to MDHEN and CDR2 to SYDVKM. The CDR3 contains 12 residues, cysteine and phenylalanine counted. The DNA shown is the 36-base CDR3, in frame from base 1.